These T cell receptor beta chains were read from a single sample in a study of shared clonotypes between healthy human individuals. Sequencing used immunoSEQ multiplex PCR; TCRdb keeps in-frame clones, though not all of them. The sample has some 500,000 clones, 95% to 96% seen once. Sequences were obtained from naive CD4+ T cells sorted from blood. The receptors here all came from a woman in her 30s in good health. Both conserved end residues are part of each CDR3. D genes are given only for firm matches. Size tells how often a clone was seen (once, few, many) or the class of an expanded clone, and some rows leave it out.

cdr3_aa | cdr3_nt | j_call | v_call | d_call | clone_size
CASPGIRTGHNSYEQYF | TGTGCCAGCCCCGGGATTCGGACAGGGCACAATTCCTACGAGCAGTACTTC | TRBJ2-7 | TRBV6-4 | TRBD1 | .
CASSSPLDTPYEQYF | TGTGCCAGCAGTTCTCCACTTGATACCCCCTACGAGCAGTACTTC | TRBJ2-7 | TRBV28 | . | .
CASSAGGHEKLFF | TGTGCCAGCTCAGCAGGGGGACATGAAAAACTGTTTTTT | TRBJ1-4 | TRBV18 | TRBD1 | .
CASSPSGIRNHNEQFF | TGCGCCAGCAGCCCTAGCGGGATACGGAACCACAATGAGCAGTTCTTC | TRBJ2-1 | TRBV5-1 | TRBD2 | .
CASRRDSANYGYTF | TGTGCCAGCAGAAGGGACAGCGCTAACTATGGCTACACCTTC | TRBJ1-2 | TRBV6-6 | TRBD1 | .
CASATSGLYEQYF | TGTGCCAGCGCGACTAGCGGGCTCTACGAGCAGTACTTC | TRBJ2-7 | TRBV25-1 | TRBD2 | .
CASKHVGYGYEQYF | TGTGCCAGCAAGCATGTCGGGTACGGATACGAGCAGTACTTC | TRBJ2-7 | TRBV2 | . | .
CASSPPDRVWSGIETQYF | TGTGCCAGCAGTCCCCCGGACAGGGTATGGAGCGGAATAGAGACCCAGTACTTC | TRBJ2-5 | TRBV27 | TRBD1 | .
CASRTSGSMVEYNEQFF | TGTGCCAGCAGAACGAGCGGGAGTATGGTCGAATACAATGAGCAGTTCTTC | TRBJ2-1 | TRBV4-2 | TRBD2 | .
CASSLGDSPHENTIYF | TGTGCCAGCAGTTTAGGGGACAGTCCTCACGAAAACACCATATATTTT | TRBJ1-3 | TRBV28 | TRBD1 | .
CAISSSGLAKNIQYF | TGTGCCATCAGCTCTAGCGGACTAGCCAAAAACATTCAGTACTTC | TRBJ2-4 | TRBV10-3 | TRBD2 | .
CANTGCSNTEAFF | TGTGCCAACACCGGGTGCTCGAACACTGAAGCTTTCTTT | TRBJ1-1 | TRBV25-1 | . | .
CASSPYPLDLANTGELFF | TGTGCCAGCTCACCCTACCCCCTGGATCTCGCGAACACCGGGGAGCTGTTTTTT | TRBJ2-2 | TRBV18 | . | .
CASRLAGLAGPNEQFF | TGCGCCAGCAGATTAGCGGGACTAGCGGGCCCGAATGAGCAGTTCTTC | TRBJ2-1 | TRBV4-1 | TRBD2 | .
CASSQTGFNQPQHF | TGTGCCAGCAGTCAGACAGGGTTTAATCAGCCCCAGCATTTT | TRBJ1-5 | TRBV6-5 | TRBD1 | .
CASSTGSGANVLTF | TGTGCCAGCAGCACAGGCTCTGGGGCCAACGTCCTGACTTTC | TRBJ2-6 | TRBV11-3 | . | .
CASVAGGPRGEQFF | TGTGCCAGCGTAGCGGGAGGGCCAAGGGGCGAGCAGTTCTTC | TRBJ2-1 | TRBV28 | TRBD2 | .
CASSAGTGPPIFSGNTIYF | TGCGCCAGCAGTGCCGGGACAGGGCCACCCATCTTCTCTGGAAACACCATATATTTT | TRBJ1-3 | TRBV10-1 | TRBD1 | .
CASSKGTGTISYEQYF | TGTGCCAGCAGTAAGGGGACAGGGACCATTTCCTACGAGCAGTACTTC | TRBJ2-7 | TRBV27 | TRBD1 | .
CASSSRQGGYTF | TGTGCCAGCAGCTCACGACAGGGTGGCTACACCTTC | TRBJ1-2 | TRBV11-2 | TRBD1 | few
CASSYRQGPKEQYF | TGCGCCAGCAGCTACCGACAGGGGCCTAAGGAGCAGTACTTC | TRBJ2-7 | TRBV5-1 | TRBD1 | .
CSANGDNEQFF | TGCAGTGCCAACGGTGACAATGAGCAGTTCTTC | TRBJ2-1 | TRBV20-1 | . | .
CASSLAQGYNMYNEQFF | TGTGCCAGCAGTTTAGCCCAGGGCTACAACATGTACAATGAGCAGTTCTTC | TRBJ2-1 | TRBV28 | . | .
CASSLQGSGNTIYF | TGTGCCAGCTCCCTCCAGGGCTCTGGAAACACCATATATTTT | TRBJ1-3 | TRBV19 | . | .
CASSSHLGTGYQPQHF | TGTGCCAGCAGTTCCCACCTCGGGACAGGGTATCAGCCCCAGCATTTT | TRBJ1-5 | TRBV28 | TRBD1 | .
CASSFEGGGGEQYF | TGTGCCAGCAGTTTCGAAGGGGGCGGAGGCGAGCAGTACTTC | TRBJ2-7 | TRBV28 | TRBD1 | .
CASSSPGQGTSYEQYF | TGTGCCAGCAGTTCTCCGGGACAGGGGACCTCCTACGAGCAGTACTTC | TRBJ2-7 | TRBV28 | TRBD1 | .
CASSSPKGQINEKLFF | TGTGCCAGCAGCTCCCCCAAGGGACAGATTAATGAAAAACTGTTTTTT | TRBJ1-4 | TRBV7-9 | TRBD1 | .
CAIRDREMNEQYF | TGTGCCATCAGGGACAGGGAAATGAACGAGCAGTACTTC | TRBJ2-7 | TRBV10-3 | TRBD1 | .
CASSSTSGSVLNEQFF | TGTGCCAGTAGTTCGACTAGCGGGAGTGTCTTGAATGAGCAGTTCTTC | TRBJ2-1 | TRBV19 | TRBD2 | .
CASSLTGGQDTQYF | TGTGCCAGTAGTTTAACAGGGGGGCAAGATACGCAGTATTTT | TRBJ2-3 | TRBV19 | TRBD1 | .
CASTTAYEQYF | TGTGCCAGCACCACCGCTTACGAGCAGTACTTC | TRBJ2-7 | TRBV28 | . | .
CASRLASTDTQYF | TGTGCCAGTAGACTAGCTAGCACAGATACGCAGTATTTT | TRBJ2-3 | TRBV19 | . | .